The 2 T cell receptor beta chains given below trace back to one sample, sequenced in a study of T cells expressing NK-cell markers. Reanalyzing the 5' RACE reads, TCRdb keeps one entry per CDR3 protein, without DNA. In all, the sample yields roughly 380,000 distinct CDR3 sequences. Specimen: blood T cells: a sorted CD56 or NKG2C T cell subset, CD4+ or CD8+ T cells, or bulk PBMC T cells (not recorded which). These receptors came from a man between 18 and 69 years old in good health.

The rearrangement joins TRBV6-2 or TRBV6-3 to TRBJ2-7; lacking DNA, the TRBD1 call made by TCRdb goes unchecked. This CDR3 has 14 residues. Germline V gene sequence: CDR1 MNHEY, CDR2 SVGEGT. CDR3: CASSRLGGSYEQYF.

The chain joins TRBV7-3 to TRBJ2-3; the TRBD2 assignment by TCRdb is unverifiable without DNA. The germline CDR1 and CDR2 sequences are SGHTA and FQGTGA. The CDR3 extends over 14 amino acids. CDR3 protein: CASSYLAGRDTQYF.